This T cell receptor (beta chain) was observed in a study of molecular identifiers for immune sequencing clone quantification. General study results and limits: Clones above 20 RNA copies contained over 99% of effector molecules and under 1% of naive molecules.

Sorted cell numbers of about 20,000 to 1,000,000, with 10%, 30% or 50% RNA, served as input for naive CD8 libraries. Sorting recovered naive CD8 T cells on a CD8+CD4-CCR7+CD45RA+ profile. A few counts support this clonotype. The antigen remains unidentified. Library preparation followed earlier protocols using designated TCR primers. In TCRdb, the PCR reads were re-called with MiXCR into one record per CDR3 protein. This sample has roughly 93,000 distinct CDR3 sequences; about 23% occur once, and the top ten carry roughly 0.76%. The TCR originated in a human donor in good health. Some libraries in this study had Jurkat cell RNA spiked in. Sequencing was carried out using naive CD8+ T cells from blood, with Jurkat cell RNA spiked in. Subset reported: FACS-sorted CD8+CD4-CCR7+CD45RA+ naive T cells.

The CDR3 is CASSQATGVRTEAFF. The CDR3 nucleotides read TGCGCCAGCAGCCAAGCGACAGGGGTGAGGACTGAAGCTTTCTTT. V is TRBV4-1 and J is TRBJ1-1, with 8 nucleotides matching TRBD1. This CDR3 region has 15 residues. Germline-derived CDR1 and CDR2 are MGHRA and YSYEKL. J gave up 5 bases and V 1 base, and 6 bases lay outside the gene matches.